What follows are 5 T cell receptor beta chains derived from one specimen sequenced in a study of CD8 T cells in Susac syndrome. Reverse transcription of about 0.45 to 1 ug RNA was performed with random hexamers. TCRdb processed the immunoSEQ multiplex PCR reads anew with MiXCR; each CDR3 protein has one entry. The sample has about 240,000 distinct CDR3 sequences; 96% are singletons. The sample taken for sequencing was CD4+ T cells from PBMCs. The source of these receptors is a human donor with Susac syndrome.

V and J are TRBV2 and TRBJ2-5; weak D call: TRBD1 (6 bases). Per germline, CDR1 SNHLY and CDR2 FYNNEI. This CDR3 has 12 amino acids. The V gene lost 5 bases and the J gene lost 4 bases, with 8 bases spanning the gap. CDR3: CASSYRAETQYF. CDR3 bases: TGTGCCAGCAGTTACAGGGCAGAGACCCAGTACTTC.

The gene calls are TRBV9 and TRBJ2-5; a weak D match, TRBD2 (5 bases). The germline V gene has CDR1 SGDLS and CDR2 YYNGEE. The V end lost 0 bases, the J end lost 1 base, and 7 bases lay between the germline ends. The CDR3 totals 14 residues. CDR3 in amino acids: CASSVGGIQETQYF. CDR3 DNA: TGTGCCAGCAGCGTAGGAGGGATCCAAGAGACCCAGTACTTC.

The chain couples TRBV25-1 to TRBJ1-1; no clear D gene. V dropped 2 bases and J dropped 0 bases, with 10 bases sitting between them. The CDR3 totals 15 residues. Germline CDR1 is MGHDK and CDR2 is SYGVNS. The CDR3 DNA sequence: TGTGCCAGCAGTGAAGGTGGCCGAATGAACACTGAAGCTTTCTTT. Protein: CASSEGGRMNTEAFF. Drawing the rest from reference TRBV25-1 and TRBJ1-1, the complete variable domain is EADIYQTPRYLVIGTGKKITLECSQTMGHDKMYWYQQDPGMELHLIHYSYGVNSTEKGDLSSESTVSRIRTEHFPLTLESARPSHTSQYLCASSEGGRMNTEAFFGQGTRLTVV.

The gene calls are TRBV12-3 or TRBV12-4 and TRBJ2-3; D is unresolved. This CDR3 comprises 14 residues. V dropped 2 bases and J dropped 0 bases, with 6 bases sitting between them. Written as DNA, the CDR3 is TGTGCCAGCAGTTTAAGGGAAAGCACAGATACGCAGTATTTT. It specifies CASSLRESTDTQYF.

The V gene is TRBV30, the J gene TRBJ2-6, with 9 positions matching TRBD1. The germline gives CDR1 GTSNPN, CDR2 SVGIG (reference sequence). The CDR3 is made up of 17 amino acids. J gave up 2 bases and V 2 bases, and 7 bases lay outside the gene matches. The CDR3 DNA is TGTGCCTGGAGTCGGACAGGGGAGCAGGCTGGGGCCAACGTCCTGACTTTC. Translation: CAWSRTGEQAGANVLTF. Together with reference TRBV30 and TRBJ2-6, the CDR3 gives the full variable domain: SQTIHQWPATLVQPVGSPLSLECTVEGTSNPNLYWYRQAAGRGLQLLFYSVGIGQISSEVPQNLSASRPQDRQFILSSKKLLLSDSGFYLCAWSRTGEQAGANVLTFGAGSRLTVL.